This TCR beta chain was found in a study of blood T cell repertoires in COVID-19. Study summary: The analysed material was cDNA or gDNA that came from T cells, B-cell-depleted T cells, or PBMCs.

This clone was recorded a few times. In the original processing: Nucleated cell counts were estimated from reference gene primer amplification. TCRdb's table, derived via immunoSEQ multiplex PCR, lists solely in-frame clones and lacks some. V, J and clone size are taken as reported in that table, and D and trimming were inferred from the DNA itself. There are more than 300,000 clones in the sample; roughly 86% occur only once, and 8% to 13% lies in the top ten. Trimming removed 7 bases from V and 5 bases from J, with 8 bases in between. This CDR3 comprises 11 residues. Germline assignment: CDR1 MDHEN and CDR2 SYDVKM. Seattle patients were enrolled during active infection and followed longitudinally.

This receptor was taken from a woman in her twenties or thirties with COVID-19, enrolled during active disease. The gene calls are TRBV28 and TRBJ1-1; D ambiguous. Sequencing was performed on peripheral blood. The CDR3, as DNA: TGTGCCAGCACCCACGGGACTGAAGCTTTCTTT. Translating gives CASTHGTEAFF.